This is a list of T cell receptor beta chains from one sample in a study of shared clonotypes between healthy human individuals. This table comes from immunoSEQ multiplex PCR, and its TCRdb copy is limited to in-frame clones, with some not included. The sample lists fewer than 1 million clones; approximately 96% were seen once. The sample taken for sequencing was naive CD8+ T cells sorted from blood. The receptors derive from a man younger than 40 in good health. CDR3s include the opening cysteine and the closing phenylalanine or tryptophan. The size entry is marked missing in some rows and otherwise reads once, few, many or a size class.

V gene	J gene	clone size	CDR3 protein
TRBV9	TRBJ2-5	once	CASSVGAGGHSETQYF
TRBV28	TRBJ1-1	NA	CASSSTYERYTEAFF
TRBV28	TRBJ2-2	NA	CASSFVDTGELFF
TRBV6-1	TRBJ2-7	NA	CASSGTLTPYEQYF
TRBV4-3	TRBJ2-3	NA	CASSQEGQGTDTQYF
TRBV10-2	TRBJ1-1	NA	CASTRPGTGGGSEAFF
TRBV9	TRBJ2-7	NA	CASSPRDIDEQYF
TRBV19	TRBJ2-3	once	CASSMDLAGLAGPTDTQYF
TRBV7-9	TRBJ1-4	NA	CASSLVSPANEKLFF
TRBV6-5	TRBJ2-7	NA	CASNTRNENYEQYF
TRBV19	TRBJ1-5	NA	CASSPGLFQPQHF
TRBV7-6	TRBJ2-7	NA	CASSPIAGDPYEQYF
TRBV7-9	TRBJ1-4	NA	CASSFIGSDEKLFF
TRBV6-5	TRBJ2-7	NA	CASSYSGQAFTYEQYF
TRBV2	TRBJ1-5	NA	CASSEEASGTVGNQPQHF
TRBV9	TRBJ2-1	once	CASSPSSASGRGRFF
TRBV4-1	TRBJ2-4	once	CASSTPLGENIQYF
TRBV11-2	TRBJ1-1	NA	CASSQTGKGMNTEAFF
TRBV27	TRBJ2-2	NA	CASSPRLAGYSNTGELFF
TRBV5-5	TRBJ1-2	NA	CASSQTGTGNNYGYTF
TRBV7-9	TRBJ1-3	NA	CASSFPDTNDNTIYF
TRBV9	TRBJ1-4	NA	CASSPLPAEEKLFF
TRBV5-6	TRBJ2-7	NA	CASSLAPDRGNEQYF
TRBV9	TRBJ2-1	NA	CASSVVSSKAEQFF
TRBV7-9	TRBJ2-1	NA	CASSLGGPEVSYNEQFF
TRBV30	TRBJ1-2	NA	CAWFDYGYTF
TRBV28	TRBJ2-7	NA	CASSPPLWTGYYEQYF
TRBV30	TRBJ2-2	once	CAWIGGELFF
TRBV12-5	TRBJ2-7	NA	CASGTTGGENLYEQYF
TRBV9	TRBJ1-2	NA	CASSSRTGYTF
TRBV5-6	TRBJ2-7	NA	CASSGTSYEQYF
TRBV14	TRBJ2-7	few	CASSPFGGTATYEQYF
TRBV6-6	TRBJ2-7	once	CASSSHRTYEQYF
TRBV5-1	TRBJ2-3	NA	CASKLPGQGRADTQYF
TRBV10-1	TRBJ2-7	NA	CASSETGLAVQYF
TRBV28	TRBJ2-7	NA	CASSPRGGTDKRYEQYF
TRBV6-5	TRBJ2-1	NA	CASSYSGTGANEQFF
TRBV4-1	TRBJ2-2	NA	CASSQVSGRGDTGELFF
TRBV9	TRBJ1-2	NA	CASRDRLYGYTF
TRBV4-1	TRBJ2-1	NA	CASSKAGPGANSYNEQFF
TRBV5-1	TRBJ2-7	NA	CASSVIQGTYHNEQYF
TRBV7-9	TRBJ1-2	NA	CASSSVDGYTF
TRBV28	TRBJ2-1	NA	CASSLIGGRTNEQFF
TRBV7-2	TRBJ1-1	NA	CASSLATAADTEAFF
TRBV6-6	TRBJ2-1	NA	CAIGGSGKAYNEQFF
TRBV12-5	TRBJ2-7	NA	CASGLGGQREQYF
TRBV10-2	TRBJ1-1	NA	CASNGPYTEAFF